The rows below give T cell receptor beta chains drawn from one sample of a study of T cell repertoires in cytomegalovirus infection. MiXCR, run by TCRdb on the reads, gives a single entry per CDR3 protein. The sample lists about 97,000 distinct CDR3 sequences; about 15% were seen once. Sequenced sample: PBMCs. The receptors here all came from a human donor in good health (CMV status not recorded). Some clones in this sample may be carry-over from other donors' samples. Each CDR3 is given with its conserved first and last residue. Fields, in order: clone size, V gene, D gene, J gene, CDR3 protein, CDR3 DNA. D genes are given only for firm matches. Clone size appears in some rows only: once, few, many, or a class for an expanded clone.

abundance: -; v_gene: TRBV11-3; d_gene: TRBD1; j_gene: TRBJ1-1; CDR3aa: CASSPGGIRGTEAFF; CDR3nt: TGTGCCAGCAGCCCAGGGGGGATTCGGGGCACTGAAGCTTTCTTT
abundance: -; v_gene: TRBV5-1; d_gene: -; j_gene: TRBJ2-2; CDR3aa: CASSPDIFGELFF; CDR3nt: TGCGCCAGCAGCCCGGACATTTTCGGGGAGCTGTTTTTT
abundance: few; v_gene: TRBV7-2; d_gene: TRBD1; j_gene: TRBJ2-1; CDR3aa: CASSSSGGSQFF; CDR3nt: TGTGCCAGCAGCTCATCAGGGGGAAGTCAGTTCTTC
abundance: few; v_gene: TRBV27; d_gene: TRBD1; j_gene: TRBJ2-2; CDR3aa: CASGQQGYPTNGELFF; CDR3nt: TGTGCCAGCGGGCAACAGGGGTACCCAACTAACGGGGAGCTGTTTTTT
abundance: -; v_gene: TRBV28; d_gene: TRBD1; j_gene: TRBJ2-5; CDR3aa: CASRFRDRETQYF; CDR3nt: TGTGCCAGCAGATTCCGGGACAGAGAGACCCAGTACTTC
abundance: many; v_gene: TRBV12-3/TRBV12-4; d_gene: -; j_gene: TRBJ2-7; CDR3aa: CASTQGQGKIYEQYF; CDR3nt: TGTGCCAGCACTCAAGGGCAGGGGAAGATCTACGAGCAGTACTTC
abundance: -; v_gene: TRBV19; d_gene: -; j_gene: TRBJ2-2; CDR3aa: CASSRGTANTGELFF; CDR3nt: TGTGCCAGCTCGCGGGGGACAGCGAACACCGGGGAGCTGTTTTTT
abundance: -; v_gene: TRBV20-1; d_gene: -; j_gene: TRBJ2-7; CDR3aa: CSASKGLISSYEQYF; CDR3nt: TGCAGTGCTAGCAAAGGGCTCATCTCCTCCTACGAGCAGTACTTC
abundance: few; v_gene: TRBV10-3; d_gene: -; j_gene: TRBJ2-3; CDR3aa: CAISVRDTQYF; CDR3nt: TGTGCCATCAGTGTCAGGGATACGCAGTATTTT
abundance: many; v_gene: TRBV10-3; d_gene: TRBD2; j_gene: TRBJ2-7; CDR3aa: CAISGGLAGAYEQYF; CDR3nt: TGTGCCATCAGTGGAGGACTAGCGGGGGCCTACGAGCAGTACTTC
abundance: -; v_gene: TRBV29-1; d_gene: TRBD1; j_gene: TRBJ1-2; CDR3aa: CSVYGLRDRVSYGYTF; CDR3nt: TGCAGCGTTTACGGCCTCCGGGACAGGGTCTCCTATGGCTACACCTTC
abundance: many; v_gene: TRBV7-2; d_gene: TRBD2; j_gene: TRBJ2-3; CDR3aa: CASSLAGTSGVADTQYF; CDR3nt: TGTGCCAGCAGCTTAGCGGGGACTAGCGGGGTCGCAGATACGCAGTATTTT
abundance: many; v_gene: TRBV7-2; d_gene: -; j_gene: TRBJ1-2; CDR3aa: CASSLGGARREGYTF; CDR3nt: TGTGCCAGCAGCTTAGGTGGCGCCCGGAGGGAAGGCTACACCTTC
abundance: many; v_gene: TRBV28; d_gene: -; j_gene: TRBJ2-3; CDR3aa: CASSLTSTDTQYF; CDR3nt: TGTGCCAGCAGTTTAACCAGCACAGATACGCAGTATTTT
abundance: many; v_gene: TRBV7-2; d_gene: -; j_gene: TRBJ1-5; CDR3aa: CASSLVGRNGNQPQHF; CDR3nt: TGTGCCAGCAGCTTAGTAGGGCGGAACGGCAATCAGCCCCAGCATTTT
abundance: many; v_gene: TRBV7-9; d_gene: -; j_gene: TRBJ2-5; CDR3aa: CASSLDRFSPIEQETQYF; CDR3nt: TGTGCCAGCAGCCTCGACCGATTTAGCCCAATAGAGCAAGAGACCCAGTACTTC
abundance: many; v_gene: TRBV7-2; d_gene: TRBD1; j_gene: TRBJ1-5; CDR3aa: CASSSSGTDQPQHF; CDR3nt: TGTGCCAGCAGCTCGTCCGGGACAGATCAGCCCCAGCATTTT
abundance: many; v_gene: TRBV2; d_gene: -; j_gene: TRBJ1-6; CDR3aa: CAGSGASLPPLHF; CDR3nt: TGTGCCGGATCGGGGGCGAGCCTTCCACCCCTCCACTTT
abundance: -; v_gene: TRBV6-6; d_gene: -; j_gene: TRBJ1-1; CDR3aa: CASRDTGLNTEAFF; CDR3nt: TGTGCCAGCAGGGATACAGGGTTGAACACTGAAGCTTTCTTT
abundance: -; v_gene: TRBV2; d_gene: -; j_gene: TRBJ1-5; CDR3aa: CVSKDSNQPQHF; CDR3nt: TGTGTCAGCAAGGATAGCAATCAGCCCCAGCATTTT
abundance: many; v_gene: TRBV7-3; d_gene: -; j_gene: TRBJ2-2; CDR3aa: CASSRRTTGELFF; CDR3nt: TGTGCCAGCAGTCGTCGGACGACCGGGGAGCTGTTTTTT
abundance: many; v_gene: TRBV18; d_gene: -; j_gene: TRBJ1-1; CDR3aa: CASSREGPNTEAFF; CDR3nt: TGTGCCAGCTCACGGGAGGGTCCGAACACTGAAGCTTTCTTT
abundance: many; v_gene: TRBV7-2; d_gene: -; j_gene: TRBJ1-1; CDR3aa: CASSPGQLMNTEAFF; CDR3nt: TGTGCCAGCAGCCCAGGACAGCTCATGAACACTGAAGCTTTCTTT
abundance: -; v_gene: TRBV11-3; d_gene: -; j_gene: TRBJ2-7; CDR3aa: CASSLGPGGYEQYF; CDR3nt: TGTGCCAGCAGCTTGGGGCCCGGGGGCTACGAGCAGTACTTC
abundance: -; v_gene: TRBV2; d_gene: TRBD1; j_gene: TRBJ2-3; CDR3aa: CASSEWGQGFSTDTQYF; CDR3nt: TGTGCCAGCAGTGAATGGGGACAGGGATTCAGCACAGATACGCAGTATTTT
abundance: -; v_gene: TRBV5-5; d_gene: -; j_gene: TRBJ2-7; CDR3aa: CASSSGGTGYEQYF; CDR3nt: TGTGCCAGCAGCTCGGGGGGGACAGGCTACGAGCAGTACTTC
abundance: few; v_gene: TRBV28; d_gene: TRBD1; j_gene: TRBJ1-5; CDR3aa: CASSLEQGVGNQPQHF; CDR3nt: TGTGCCAGCAGTTTAGAACAGGGGGTAGGCAATCAGCCCCAGCATTTT
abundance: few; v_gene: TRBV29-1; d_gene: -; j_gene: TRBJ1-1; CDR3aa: CSVDYAAGGTEAFF; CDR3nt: TGCAGCGTTGATTACGCGGCCGGTGGAACTGAAGCTTTCTTT
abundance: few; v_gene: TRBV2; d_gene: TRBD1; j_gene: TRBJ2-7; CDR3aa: CASSGPGTGLYEQYF; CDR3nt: TGTGCCAGCAGTGGGCCCGGGACAGGCCTCTACGAGCAGTACTTC
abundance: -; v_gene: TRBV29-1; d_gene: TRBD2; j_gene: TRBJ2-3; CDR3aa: CSTGLAGASDTQYF; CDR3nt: TGCAGCACAGGACTAGCGGGGGCCTCAGATACGCAGTATTTT
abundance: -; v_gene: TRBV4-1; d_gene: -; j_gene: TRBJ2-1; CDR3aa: CASSQPRAGRRREQFF; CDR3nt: TGCGCCAGCAGCCAACCCAGGGCAGGCCGTAGGAGGGAGCAGTTCTTC
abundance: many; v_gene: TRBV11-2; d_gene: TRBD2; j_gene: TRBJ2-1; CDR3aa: CASSQGLAGVNEQFF; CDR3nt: TGTGCCAGCAGCCAAGGACTAGCGGGGGTCAATGAGCAGTTCTTC
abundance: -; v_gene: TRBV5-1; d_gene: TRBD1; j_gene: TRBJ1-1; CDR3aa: CASSSTGGRFTEAFF; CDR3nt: TGCGCCAGCAGCTCGACAGGGGGCAGGTTCACTGAAGCTTTCTTT
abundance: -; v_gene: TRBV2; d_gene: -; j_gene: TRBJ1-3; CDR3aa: CASSGGASNRDTIYF; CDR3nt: TGTGCCAGCAGTGGCGGCGCCTCGAACCGGGACACCATATATTTT
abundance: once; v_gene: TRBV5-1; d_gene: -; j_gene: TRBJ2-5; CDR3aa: CASSQTDPQVGETQYF; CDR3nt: TGCGCCAGCAGTCAGACAGACCCTCAGGTCGGGGAGACCCAGTACTTC
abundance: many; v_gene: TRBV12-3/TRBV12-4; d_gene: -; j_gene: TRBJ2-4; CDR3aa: CASSTGQPSLNIQYF; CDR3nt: TGTGCCAGCAGTACCGGCCAGCCCTCCCTAAACATTCAGTACTTC
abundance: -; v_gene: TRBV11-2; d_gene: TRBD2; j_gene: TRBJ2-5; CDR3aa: CASSSGTTETQYF; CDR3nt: TGTGCCAGCAGCTCGGGGACTACAGAGACCCAGTACTTC
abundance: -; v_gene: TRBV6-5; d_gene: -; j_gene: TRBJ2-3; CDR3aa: CASSPRTGPAQYF; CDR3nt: TGTGCCAGCAGCCCGAGGACCGGCCCCGCGCAGTATTTT
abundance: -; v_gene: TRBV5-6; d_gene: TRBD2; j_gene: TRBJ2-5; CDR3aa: CASSLAASGIGETQYF; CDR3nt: TGTGCCAGCAGCTTGGCCGCGAGCGGGATCGGAGAGACCCAGTACTTC
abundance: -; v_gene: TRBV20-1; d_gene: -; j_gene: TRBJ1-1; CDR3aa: CSGWGGTEAFF; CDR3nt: TGCAGTGGGTGGGGGGGCACTGAAGCTTTCTTT
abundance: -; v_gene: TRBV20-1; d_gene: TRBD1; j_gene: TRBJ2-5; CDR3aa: CSARDIRTGETQYF; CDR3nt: TGCAGTGCTAGAGATATCAGGACAGGGGAGACCCAGTACTTC
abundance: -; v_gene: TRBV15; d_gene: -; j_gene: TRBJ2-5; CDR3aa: CATSRDLVIKTQYF; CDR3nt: TGTGCCACCAGCAGAGATTTGGTAATAAAGACCCAGTACTTC
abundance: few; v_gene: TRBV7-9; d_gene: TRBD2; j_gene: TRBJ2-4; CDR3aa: CASSTSGGENIQYF; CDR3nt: TGTGCCAGCAGTACTAGCGGGGGGGAAAACATTCAGTACTTC
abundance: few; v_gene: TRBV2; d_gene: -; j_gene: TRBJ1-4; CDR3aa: CASTGVTEKLFF; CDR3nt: TGTGCCAGTACGGGGGTTACTGAAAAACTGTTTTTT
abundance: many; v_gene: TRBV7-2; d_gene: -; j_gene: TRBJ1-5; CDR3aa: CASSVDSGQPQHF; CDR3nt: TGTGCCAGCAGCGTGGACAGCGGACAGCCCCAGCATTTT
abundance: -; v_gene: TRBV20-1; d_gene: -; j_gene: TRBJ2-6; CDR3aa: CSARDPSSTSGANVLTF; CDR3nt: TGCAGTGCTAGAGATCCCTCTTCCACCTCTGGGGCCAACGTCCTGACTTTC
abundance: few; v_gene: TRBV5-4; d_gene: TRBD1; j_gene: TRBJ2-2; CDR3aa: CASRRQGNTGELFF; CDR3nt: TGTGCCAGCAGGAGACAGGGAAACACCGGGGAGCTGTTTTTT
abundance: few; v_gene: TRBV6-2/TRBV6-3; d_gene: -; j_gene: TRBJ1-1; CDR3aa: CASSAPGPPGDALYTEAFF; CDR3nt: TGTGCCAGCAGTGCGCCAGGGCCACCGGGGGATGCACTCTACACTGAAGCTTTCTTT
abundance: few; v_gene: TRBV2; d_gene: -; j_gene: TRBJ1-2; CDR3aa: CASSEARPSTSYGYTF; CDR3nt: TGTGCCAGCAGTGAAGCGCGGCCGTCTACTTCCTATGGCTACACCTTC
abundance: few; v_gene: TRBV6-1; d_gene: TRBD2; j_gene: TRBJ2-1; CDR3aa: CASSGTSGGRDEQFF; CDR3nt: TGTGCCAGCAGTGGGACTAGCGGGGGACGGGATGAGCAGTTCTTC
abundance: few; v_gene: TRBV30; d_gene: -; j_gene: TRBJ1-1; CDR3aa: CAWSLTTEAFF; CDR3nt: TGTGCCTGGAGCCTTACCACTGAAGCTTTCTTT
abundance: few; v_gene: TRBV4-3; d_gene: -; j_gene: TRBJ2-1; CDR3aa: CASSQSTGSYEQFF; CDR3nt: TGCGCCAGCAGCCAAAGTACGGGGAGCTATGAGCAGTTCTTC
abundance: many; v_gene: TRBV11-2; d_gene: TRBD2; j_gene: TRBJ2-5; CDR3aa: CASSSRLAQETQYF; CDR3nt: TGTGCCAGCAGCTCTAGACTAGCGCAAGAGACCCAGTACTTC
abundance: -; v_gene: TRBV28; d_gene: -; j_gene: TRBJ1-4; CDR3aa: CATSIRDRATNEKLFF; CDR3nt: TGTGCCACCTCCATACGGGATAGAGCAACTAATGAAAAACTGTTTTTT
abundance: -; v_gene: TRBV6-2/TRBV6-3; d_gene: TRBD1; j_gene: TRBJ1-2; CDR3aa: CASSSGQGGFYGYTF; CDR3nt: TGTGCCAGCAGCTCCGGACAGGGAGGATTCTATGGCTACACCTTC
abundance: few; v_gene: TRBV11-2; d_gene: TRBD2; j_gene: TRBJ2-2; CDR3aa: CASSQRASGGEEGELFF; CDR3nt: TGTGCCAGCAGCCAGCGGGCTAGCGGGGGGGAGGAAGGGGAGCTGTTTTTT
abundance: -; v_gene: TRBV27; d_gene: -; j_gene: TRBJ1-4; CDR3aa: CASSLGGQMFF; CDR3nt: TGTGCCAGCAGTTTAGGAGGACAAATGTTTTTT
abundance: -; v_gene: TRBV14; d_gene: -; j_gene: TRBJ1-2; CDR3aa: CASSQDSGVLGYTF; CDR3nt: TGTGCCAGCAGCCAAGACTCGGGGGTTTTGGGCTACACCTTC